These 21 T cell receptor beta chains originate from one sample sequenced in a study of beta chain features in type 1 diabetes. No antigens are known for them. Study-wide results and limits: In every one of the four CD4+ subsets, TCRB CDR3s were moderately but significantly shorter in Type 1 diabetes patients.

Every isolated RNA sample was fully reverse transcribed, so sequencing captured expressed TCRB transcripts. TCRdb keeps only in-frame clones here, not all; method: immunoSEQ multiplex PCR. Of 600,000 or so clones in the sample, around 11% were seen once. Sequencing was performed on naive CD4+ T cells from blood. These receptors all stem from a man younger than 45 with type 1 diabetes.

This clone was picked up a small number of times. The V and J genes are TRBV7-9 and TRBJ2-1; 7 nucleotides align to TRBD1. The CDR3 extends over 13 amino acids. In germline, CDR1 is SEHNR, CDR2 FQNEAQ (reference sequence). With V trimmed by 0 bases and J by 12 bases, 5 bases remained unmatched. The CDR3 loop reads CASSLADRPTQFF. The CDR3 nucleotides are TGTGCCAGCAGCTTAGCGGACAGGCCCACGCAGTTCTTC. Together with reference TRBV7-9 and TRBJ2-1, the CDR3 gives the full variable domain: DTGVSQNPRHKITKRGQNVTFRCDPISEHNRLYWYRQTLGQGPEFLTYFQNEAQLEKSRLLSDRFSAERPKGSFSTLEIQRTEQGDSAMYLCASSLADRPTQFFGPGTRLTVL.

The table lists this clone with a few counts. J is TRBJ1-6 and V is TRBV30; a possible D gene is TRBD1 (5 bases). The CDR3 sequence is 16 residues long. CDR1 is GTSNPN, CDR2 SVGIG, per germline (reference sequence). The V end was cut by 2 bases, the J end by 9 bases, with 20 bases between. The CDR3 nucleotides read TGTGCCTGGAGTATATATCAGACAGCGGGGGGTTCACCCCTCCACTTT. This translates into CAWSIYQTAGGSPLHF.

There are a few counts of this clone. The J gene is TRBJ1-2, the V gene TRBV29-1; D is perhaps TRBD1 (5 bases). CDR1 and CDR2 from the germline V gene are SQVTM and ANQGSEA. The CDR3 extends over 12 amino acids. Trimming left V 7 bases short and J 2 bases short, with 11 bases between. The CDR3 nucleotides are TGCAGCGCTACTCGGGACAACTATGGCTACACCTTC. It encodes CSATRDNYGYTF.

This clone appeared a few times. The genes are TRBV2 and TRBJ2-7, with D perhaps being TRBD1 or TRBD2 (5 bases each). The CDR3 consists of 14 residues. CDR1 SNHLY and CDR2 FYNNEI come from the germline V gene. Trimming shortened V by 6 bases and J by 0 bases, and 12 bases separated the two germline ends. In nucleotides, the CDR3 is TGTGCCAGCAGGCCCCCTGGGGGCTCCTACGAGCAGTACTTC. Translated: CASRPPGGSYEQYF.

The V and J genes are TRBV6-1 and TRBJ1-1; D remains ambiguous. Between the trimmed V and J ends, which lost 7 bases and 10 bases, there was a span of 22 bases. CDR1 and CDR2 from the germline V gene are MNHNS and SASEGT. This CDR3 region has 14 residues. This CDR3 reads CASTPGVDYVGAFF. The CDR3 DNA sequence: TGTGCCAGCACCCCCGGGGTCGATTACGTCGGAGCTTTCTTT.

A remark on this clone: This sample includes further DNA sequences coding for the same CDR3. V usage is TRBV7-9 and J usage is TRBJ2-1, with D perhaps matching TRBD1 (6 bases). Trimming left V 2 bases short and J 0 bases short, with 8 bases between. The germline V gene has CDR1 SEHNR and CDR2 FQNEAQ (reference sequence). The CDR3 loop spans 15 amino acids. The CDR3 spells CASSLRGSSYNEQFF. The CDR3 DNA sequence: TGTGCCAGCAGCTTAAGGGGGAGCTCCTACAATGAGCAGTTCTTC. The full variable domain, completed using reference TRBV7-9 and TRBJ2-1, is DTGVSQNPRHKITKRGQNVTFRCDPISEHNRLYWYRQTLGQGPEFLTYFQNEAQLEKSRLLSDRFSAERPKGSFSTLEIQRTEQGDSAMYLCASSLRGSSYNEQFFGPGTRLTVL.

This clone was detected a few times. This chain uses TRBV9 with TRBJ2-1, with 7 bases matching TRBD1. There are 16 residues in the CDR3. CDR1 is SGDLS, CDR2 YYNGEE, per germline. The ends lost 4 bases at V and 1 base at J; junction bases unmatched: 8. CDR3 DNA sequence: TGTGCCAGCAGCTATAGGGGGCGCGAATCCTACAATGAGCAGTTCTTC. Its protein product is CASSYRGRESYNEQFF.

The gene calls are TRBV9 and TRBJ2-1, with TRBD1 matching over 11 bases. Trimming at V came to 4 bases and at J to 8 bases, leaving 5 bases not matched to a gene. Germline lookup yields CDR1 SGDLS and CDR2 YYNGEE. The CDR3 loop spans 14 amino acids. The DNA of the CDR3 is TGTGCCAGCAGCTCCTGGACAGGGGGCTATGAGCAGTTCTTC. It is translated as CASSSWTGGYEQFF.

This clone was seen a few times. The same CDR3 can be traced to other DNA sequences in this sample. This CDR3 is CASSTDSYEQYF. In DNA, the CDR3 is TGCGCCAGCAGCACTGACAGCTACGAGCAGTACTTC. The gene calls are TRBV5-1 and TRBJ2-7, with a possible D match to TRBD1 (5 bases). The CDR3 covers 12 residues. CDR1 is SGHRS and CDR2 is YFSETQ in the germline V gene. Trimming cost V 4 bases and J 3 bases, with 8 bases left between them.

In its sample, this clone was seen a few times. This chain links TRBV18 with TRBJ2-5, with D unclear. The DNA end lines up better with TRBJ2-7; the J call may be wrong. CDR1 is KGHSH, CDR2 LQKENI, per germline. CDR3 length: 14 amino acids. CDR3 sequence reads: CASSPYTPGHEQYF. CDR3 sequence (DNA): TGTGCCAGCTCACCATATACCCCTGGCCACGAGCAGTACTTC.

This clone was detected a few times. The rearrangement uses TRBV5-4 and TRBJ2-5; D gene uncertain. This CDR3 spans 14 amino acids. Trimming shortened V by 6 bases and J by 2 bases, and 14 bases separated the two germline ends. CDR1 and CDR2 from the germline V gene are SGHNT and YYREEE (reference sequence). The CDR3 nucleotides read TGTGCCAGCAACCCGGACGTAAATCAAGAGACCCAGTACTTC. Translation: CASNPDVNQETQYF.

V gene TRBV6-5 combines with J gene TRBJ1-3; no reliable D call. CDR3 length equals 14 residues. Trimming took 6 bases from V and 8 from J, leaving 17 bases between them. Germline V gene data show CDR1 as MNHEY and CDR2 as SVGAGI. CDR3 sequence: CASRGGPLVDTIYF. The DNA for the CDR3 is TGTGCCAGCAGGGGCGGACCCTTGGTGGACACCATATATTTT.

This clone occurred a few times. This chain connects TRBV11-2 to TRBJ2-5; maybe TRBD1 (5 bases). The V gene's germline CDR1 is SGHAT and CDR2 FQNNGV. The V gene lost 3 bases and the J gene lost 2 bases, with 13 bases spanning the gap. The CDR3 is made up of 15 amino acids. CDR3 DNA: TGTGCCAGCAGCTTCCAAACAGGTCGGCAAGAGACCCAGTACTTC. The encoded protein is CASSFQTGRQETQYF.

The chain combines TRBV4-3 with TRBJ2-6, with D unclear. Germline assignment: CDR1 LGHNA and CDR2 YSLEER. The V end lost 1 base, the J end lost 0 bases, and 10 bases lay between the germline ends. CDR3 length: 17 residues. The CDR3 reads CASSQGYTASGANVLTF. CDR3 sequence (DNA): TGCGCCAGCAGCCAAGGCTATACGGCCTCTGGGGCCAACGTCCTGACTTTC.

Only a few counts were recorded for this clone. This chain joins TRBV28 and TRBJ2-5, with D perhaps being TRBD1 or TRBD2 (5 bases each). Germline V lookup: CDR1 MDHEN, CDR2 SYDVKM. The CDR3 is 14 amino acids. The V end lost 6 bases, the J end lost 4 bases, and 15 bases lay between the germline ends. DNA of the CDR3: TGTGCCAGCAGCCACAGGAAGGGGACAGAGACCCAGTACTTC. This gives the protein CASSHRKGTETQYF. Using reference TRBV28 and TRBJ2-5 for the parts outside the CDR3, the full variable domain is DVKVTQSSRYLVKRTGEKVFLECVQDMDHENMFWYRQDPGLGLRLIYFSYDVKMKEKGDIPEGYSVSREKKERFSLILESASTNQTSMYLCASSHRKGTETQYFGPGTRLLVL.

The gene calls are TRBV6-5 and TRBJ2-7, with 8 bases matching TRBD1. Looked up from germline, CDR1 is MNHEY and CDR2 is SVGAGI. V lost 0 bases, J lost 2 bases, and 6 bases stayed unmatched. The CDR3 spans 16 residues. CDR3 loop: CASSYSGWGQAYEQYF. CDR3 DNA sequence: TGTGCCAGCAGTTACTCGGGTTGGGGACAGGCCTACGAGCAGTACTTC.

This clone was detected only a few times. The chain carries TRBV6-1 and TRBJ2-6; D gene unclear. V lost 4 bases and J 2 bases, leaving 0 bases between the germline ends. The CDR3 is 12 amino acids. From germline, CDR1 is MNHNS and CDR2 SASEGT. The CDR3 spells CASSAGANVLTF. CDR3 bases: TGTGCCAGCAGTGCTGGGGCCAACGTCCTGACTTTC.

The sample holds a few counts of this clone. The chain uses TRBV7-2 and TRBJ1-6; D unclear. CDR1 and CDR2 from the germline V gene are SGHTA and FQGNSA. V was clipped by 4 bases and J by 10 bases, with 14 bases between them. The CDR3 is 14 residues long. CDR3: CASSSFGFYSPLHF. Here the CDR3 DNA reads TGTGCCAGCAGCTCATTTGGGTTCTACTCACCCCTCCACTTT.

The rearrangement joins TRBV9 to TRBJ1-2; D remains ambiguous. CDR1 and CDR2 from the germline V gene are SGDLS and YYNGEE. V was trimmed by 2 bases and J by 4 bases, leaving 15 bases between them. This CDR3 has 15 amino acids. This chain's CDR3 is CASSVTLMGSYGYTF. The CDR3 DNA follows: TGTGCCAGCAGCGTTACCCTGATGGGGTCCTATGGCTACACCTTC.

The rearrangement uses TRBV7-8 and TRBJ1-4, with a possible D match to TRBD1 (6 bases). The germline CDR1 and CDR2 sequences are SGHVS and FQNEAQ. The CDR3 spans 14 residues. V was pared by 5 bases and J by 2 bases, with 9 bases between. The CDR3, as DNA: TGTGCCAGCAGCCAACAGGGTACTAATGAAAAACTGTTTTTT. It is translated as CASSQQGTNEKLFF.

The chain joins TRBV6-5 to TRBJ2-7; TRBD2 agrees at 8 bases. Germline trimming cut 6 bases from V and 3 bases from J; bases unmatched to any gene: 10. The germline V gene has CDR1 MNHEY and CDR2 SVGAGI. The CDR3 covers 15 residues. This chain's CDR3 is CASSGQGRGDYEQYF. CDR3 bases: TGTGCCAGCAGCGGTCAAGGGCGGGGGGACTACGAGCAGTACTTC.